The entry that follows covers one T cell receptor beta chain sequence. These data belong to a study of T cell changes during pregnancy in multiple sclerosis. Germline assignment: CDR1 MGHRA and CDR2 YSYEKL. The CDR3 is 15 amino acids. V shed 8 bases, J shed 5 bases, and the junction held 8 bases outside the gene matches. Sequenced by immunoSEQ multiplex PCR; TCRdb stores in-frame clones only, minus some. The sample contains roughly 99,000 clones, about 91% of which appear only once. Sequencing was performed on peripheral blood, taken after pregnancy. This rearrangement joins TRBV4-1 to TRBJ2-1; TRBD2 aligns across 11 bases. The clonotype originates from a female donor in good health, enrolled as a control in a pregnancy study. CDR3 DNA: TGCGCCAGCTGGGGTCTAGCGGGAGGTCACAATGAGCAGTTCTTC. It encodes CASWGLAGGHNEQFF.